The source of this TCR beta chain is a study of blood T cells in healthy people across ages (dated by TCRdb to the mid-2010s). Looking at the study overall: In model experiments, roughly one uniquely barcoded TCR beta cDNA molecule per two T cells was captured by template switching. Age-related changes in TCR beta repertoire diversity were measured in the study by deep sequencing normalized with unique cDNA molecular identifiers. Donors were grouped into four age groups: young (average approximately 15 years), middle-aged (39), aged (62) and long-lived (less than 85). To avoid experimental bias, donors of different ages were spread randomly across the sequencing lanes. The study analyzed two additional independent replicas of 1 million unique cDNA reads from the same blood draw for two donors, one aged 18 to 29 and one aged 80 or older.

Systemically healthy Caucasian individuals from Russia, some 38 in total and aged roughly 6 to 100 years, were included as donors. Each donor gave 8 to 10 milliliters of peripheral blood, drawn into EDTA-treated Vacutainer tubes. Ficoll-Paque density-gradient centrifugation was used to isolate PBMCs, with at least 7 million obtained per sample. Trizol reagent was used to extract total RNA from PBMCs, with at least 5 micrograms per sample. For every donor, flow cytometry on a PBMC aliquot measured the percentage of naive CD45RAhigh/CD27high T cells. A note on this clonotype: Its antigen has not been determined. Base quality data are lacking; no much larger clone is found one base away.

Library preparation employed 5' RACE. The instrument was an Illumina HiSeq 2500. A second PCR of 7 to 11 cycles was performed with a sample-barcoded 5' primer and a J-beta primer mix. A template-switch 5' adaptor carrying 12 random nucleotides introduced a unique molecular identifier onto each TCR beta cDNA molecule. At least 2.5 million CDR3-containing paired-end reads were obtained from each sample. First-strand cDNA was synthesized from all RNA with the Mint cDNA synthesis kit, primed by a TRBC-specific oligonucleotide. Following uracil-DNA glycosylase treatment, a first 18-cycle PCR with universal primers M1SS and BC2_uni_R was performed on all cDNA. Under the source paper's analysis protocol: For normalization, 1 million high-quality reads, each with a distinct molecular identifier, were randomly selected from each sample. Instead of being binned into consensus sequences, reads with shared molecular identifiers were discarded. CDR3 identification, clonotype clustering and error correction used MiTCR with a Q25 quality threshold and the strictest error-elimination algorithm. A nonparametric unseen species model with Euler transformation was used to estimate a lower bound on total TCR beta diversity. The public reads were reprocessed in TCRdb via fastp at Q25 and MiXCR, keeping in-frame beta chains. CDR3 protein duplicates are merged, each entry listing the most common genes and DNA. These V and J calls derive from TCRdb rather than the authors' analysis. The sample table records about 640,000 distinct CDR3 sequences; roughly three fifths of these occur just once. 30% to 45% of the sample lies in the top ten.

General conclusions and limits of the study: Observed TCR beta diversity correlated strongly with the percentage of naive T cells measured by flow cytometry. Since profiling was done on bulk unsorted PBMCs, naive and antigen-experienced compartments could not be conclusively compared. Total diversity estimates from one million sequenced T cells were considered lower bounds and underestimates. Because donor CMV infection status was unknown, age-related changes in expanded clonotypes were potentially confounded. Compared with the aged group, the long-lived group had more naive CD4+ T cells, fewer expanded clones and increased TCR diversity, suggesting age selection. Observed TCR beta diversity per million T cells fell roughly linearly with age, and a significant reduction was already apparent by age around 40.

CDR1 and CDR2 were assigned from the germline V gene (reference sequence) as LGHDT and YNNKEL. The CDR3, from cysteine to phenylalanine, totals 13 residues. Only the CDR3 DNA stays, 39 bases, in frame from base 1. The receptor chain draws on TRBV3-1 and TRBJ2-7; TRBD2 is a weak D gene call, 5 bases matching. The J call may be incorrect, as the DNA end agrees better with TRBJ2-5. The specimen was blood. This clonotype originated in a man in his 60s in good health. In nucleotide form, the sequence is TGTGCCAGCAGGGGAGCGGTCGCAGAGACCCAGTACTTC. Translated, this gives CASRGAVAETQYF.